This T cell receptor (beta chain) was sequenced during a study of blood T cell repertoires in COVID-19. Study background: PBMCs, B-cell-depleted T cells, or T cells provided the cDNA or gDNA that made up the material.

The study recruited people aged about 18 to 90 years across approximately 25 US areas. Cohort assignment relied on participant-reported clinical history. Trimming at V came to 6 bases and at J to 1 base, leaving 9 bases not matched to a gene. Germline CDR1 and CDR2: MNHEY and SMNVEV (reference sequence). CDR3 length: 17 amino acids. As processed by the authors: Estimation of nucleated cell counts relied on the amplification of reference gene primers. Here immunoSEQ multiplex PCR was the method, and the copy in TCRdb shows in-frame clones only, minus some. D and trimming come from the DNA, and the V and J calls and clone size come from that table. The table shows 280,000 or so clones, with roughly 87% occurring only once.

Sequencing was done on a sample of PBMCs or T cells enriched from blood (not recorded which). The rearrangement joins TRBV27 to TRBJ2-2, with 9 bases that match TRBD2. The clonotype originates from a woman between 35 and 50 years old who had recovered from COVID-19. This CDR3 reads CASRHFKTSGNTGELFF. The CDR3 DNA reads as TGTGCCAGCAGACACTTCAAGACTAGCGGGAACACCGGGGAGCTGTTTTTT.